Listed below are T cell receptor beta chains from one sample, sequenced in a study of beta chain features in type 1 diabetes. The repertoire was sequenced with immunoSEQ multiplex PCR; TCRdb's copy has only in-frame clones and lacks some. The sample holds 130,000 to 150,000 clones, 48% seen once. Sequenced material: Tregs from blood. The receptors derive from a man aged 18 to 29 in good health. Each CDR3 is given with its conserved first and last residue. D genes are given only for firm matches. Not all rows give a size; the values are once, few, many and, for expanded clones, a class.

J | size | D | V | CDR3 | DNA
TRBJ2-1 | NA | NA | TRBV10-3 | CAIRTEGQPSFF | TGTGCCATCAGGACGGAAGGACAGCCCTCGTTCTTC
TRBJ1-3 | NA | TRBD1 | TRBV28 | CASSPRQGKGGNTIYF | TGTGCCAGCAGTCCGCGACAGGGAAAGGGTGGAAACACCATATATTTT
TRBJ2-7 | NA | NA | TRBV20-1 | CSAWSSYEQYF | TGCAGTGCTTGGAGCTCCTACGAGCAGTACTTC
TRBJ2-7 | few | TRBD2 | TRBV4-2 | CASSQEGTSGLIEQYF | TGTGCCAGCAGCCAAGAGGGGACTAGCGGGCTAATCGAGCAGTACTTC
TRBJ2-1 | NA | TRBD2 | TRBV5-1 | CASSVPGLAGIYNEQFF | TGCGCCAGCAGCGTACCGGGACTAGCGGGTATTTACAATGAGCAGTTCTTC
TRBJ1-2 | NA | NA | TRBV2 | CASRLRLMRGYGYTF | TGTGCCAGCCGGTTGCGTTTGATGAGAGGCTATGGCTACACCTTC
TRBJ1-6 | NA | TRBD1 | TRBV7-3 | CASSANQGAPLHF | TGTGCCAGCAGCGCGAATCAGGGGGCACCCCTCCACTTT
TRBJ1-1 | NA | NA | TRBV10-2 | CASSEVAGNTEAFF | TGCGCCAGCAGTGAGGTCGCCGGGAACACTGAAGCTTTCTTT
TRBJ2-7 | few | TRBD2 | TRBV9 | CASSVYWTSSYEQYF | TGTGCCAGCAGCGTATATTGGACTAGCTCCTACGAGCAGTACTTC
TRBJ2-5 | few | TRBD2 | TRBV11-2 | CASSFSGRAATQYF | TGTGCCAGCAGCTTCAGCGGGAGGGCCGCGACCCAGTACTTC
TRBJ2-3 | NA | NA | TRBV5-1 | CASSPKQGIDTQYF | TGCGCCAGCAGCCCTAAGCAGGGGATAGATACGCAGTATTTT
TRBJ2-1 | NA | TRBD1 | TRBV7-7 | CASSPGQGAHNEQFF | TGTGCTAGCAGCCCGGGACAGGGGGCGCATAATGAGCAGTTCTTC
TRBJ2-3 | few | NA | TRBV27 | CASSFIVSTDTQYF | TGTGCCAGCAGTTTTATTGTGAGCACAGATACGCAGTATTTT
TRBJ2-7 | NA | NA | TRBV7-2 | CASSRGPTYEQYF | TGTGCCAGCAGTCGAGGGCCCACCTACGAGCAGTACTTC
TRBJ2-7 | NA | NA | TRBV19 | CASSRQGIYEQYF | TGTGCCAGTAGTAGGCAGGGGATCTACGAGCAGTACTTC
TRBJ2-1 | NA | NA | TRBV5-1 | CASSFGYNEQFF | TGCGCCAGCAGCTTCGGGTACAATGAGCAGTTCTTC
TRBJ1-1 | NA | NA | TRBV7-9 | CASSSGVSNTEAFF | TGTGCCAGCAGCTCGGGGGTTTCGAACACTGAAGCTTTCTTT
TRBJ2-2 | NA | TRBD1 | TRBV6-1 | CASRQLTGSTGELFF | TGTGCCAGCAGACAGTTGACAGGGTCCACCGGGGAGCTGTTTTTT
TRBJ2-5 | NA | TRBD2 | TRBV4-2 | CASSPRTSGGAGETQYF | TGTGCCAGCAGCCCCCGGACTAGCGGGGGGGCCGGTGAGACCCAGTACTTC
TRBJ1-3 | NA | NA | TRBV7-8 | CASSFRGAAGNTIYF | TGTGCCAGCAGCTTCAGGGGAGCAGCTGGAAACACCATATATTTT
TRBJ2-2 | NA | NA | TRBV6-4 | CASSRGNTGELFF | TGTGCCAGCAGCAGAGGGAACACCGGGGAGCTGTTTTTT
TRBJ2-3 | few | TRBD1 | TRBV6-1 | CAVRTGPSTDTQYF | TGTGCCGTCAGGACAGGCCCTAGCACAGATACGCAGTATTTT
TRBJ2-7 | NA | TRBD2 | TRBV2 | CASSAPGLAGSDYEQYF | TGTGCCAGCAGTGCCCCGGGACTAGCGGGCTCAGACTACGAGCAGTACTTC
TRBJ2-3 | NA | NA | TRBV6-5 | CASSYRLASDTQYF | TGTGCCAGCAGTTACAGGCTAGCATCAGATACGCAGTATTTT
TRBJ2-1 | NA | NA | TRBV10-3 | CAISEDASRYEQFF | TGTGCCATCAGTGAGGACGCTAGTCGCTATGAGCAGTTCTTC
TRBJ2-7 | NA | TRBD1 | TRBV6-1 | CASRDRGYEQYF | TGTGCCAGCAGGGACAGGGGCTACGAGCAGTACTTC
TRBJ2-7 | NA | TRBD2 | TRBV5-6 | CASSLLGGFAEQYF | TGTGCCAGCAGCTTGTTGGGGGGGTTCGCCGAGCAGTACTTC
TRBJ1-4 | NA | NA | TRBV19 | CASSRRGLNEKLFF | TGTGCCAGTAGCCGTCGGGGACTTAATGAAAAACTGTTTTTT
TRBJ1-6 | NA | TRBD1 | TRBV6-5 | CASRLQGISPLHF | TGTGCCAGCAGGCTACAGGGGATTTCACCCCTCCACTTT
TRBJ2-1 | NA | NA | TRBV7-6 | CASSHLFTVPPRNNEQFF | TGTGCCAGCAGCCACCTCTTCACAGTCCCCCCTCGAAACAATGAGCAGTTCTTC
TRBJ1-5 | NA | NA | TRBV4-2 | CASSQDLLGGGQPQHF | TGTGCCAGCAGCCAAGATCTCCTAGGGGGTGGTCAGCCCCAGCATTTT
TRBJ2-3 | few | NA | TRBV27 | CASKGRNTDTQYF | TGTGCCAGCAAGGGGCGGAACACAGATACGCAGTATTTT
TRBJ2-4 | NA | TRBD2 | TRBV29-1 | CSAKSGGLLAKNIQYF | TGCAGCGCTAAGTCGGGGGGGCTCTTAGCCAAAAACATTCAGTACTTC
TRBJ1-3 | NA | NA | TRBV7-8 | CASSLGQGNTIYF | TGTGCCAGCAGCTTAGGGCAGGGAAACACCATATATTTT
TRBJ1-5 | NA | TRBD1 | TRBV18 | CASSPRTGFEPQHF | TGTGCCAGCTCACCCCGGACAGGATTCGAGCCCCAGCATTTT
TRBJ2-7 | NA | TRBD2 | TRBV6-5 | CASSYVGGGLREQYF | TGTGCCAGCAGTTACGTTGGGGGAGGGCTTCGCGAGCAGTACTTC
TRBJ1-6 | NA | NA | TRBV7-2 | CASSTQGNLNSPLHF | TGTGCCAGCAGCACACAGGGTAATCTTAATTCACCCCTCCACTTT
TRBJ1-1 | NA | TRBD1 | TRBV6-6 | CASSYSRQGGTEAFF | TGTGCCAGCAGTTACTCGAGACAGGGCGGCACTGAAGCTTTCTTT
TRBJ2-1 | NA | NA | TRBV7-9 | CASSGRPYNEQFF | TGTGCCAGCAGCGGGAGACCCTACAATGAGCAGTTCTTC
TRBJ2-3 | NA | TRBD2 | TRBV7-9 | CASSSTSGVTDTQYF | TGTGCCAGCAGCTCGACTAGCGGAGTCACAGATACGCAGTATTTT
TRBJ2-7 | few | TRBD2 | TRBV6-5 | CASSLGLAGDVYEQYF | TGTGCCAGCAGTTTAGGACTAGCGGGGGATGTCTACGAGCAGTACTTC
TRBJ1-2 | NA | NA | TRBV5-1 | CASSLLQGYGYTF | TGCGCCAGCAGCTTGTTGCAGGGCTATGGCTACACCTTC
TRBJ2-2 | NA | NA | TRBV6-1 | CASSWEKVAGELFF | TGTGCCAGCAGCTGGGAGAAGGTGGCCGGGGAGCTGTTTTTT
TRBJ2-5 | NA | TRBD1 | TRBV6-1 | CASSDRTGPRETQYF | TGTGCCAGCAGTGACCGGACAGGGCCTCGGGAGACCCAGTACTTC
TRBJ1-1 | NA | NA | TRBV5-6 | CASSPEYRVNTEAFF | TGTGCCAGCAGCCCGGAGTATCGGGTGAACACTGAAGCTTTCTTT
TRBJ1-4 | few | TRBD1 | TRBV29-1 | CSAWTGGNEKLFF | TGCAGCGCTTGGACAGGGGGAAATGAAAAACTGTTTTTT
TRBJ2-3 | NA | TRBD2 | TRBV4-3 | CASSQGLGRTDTQYF | TGCGCCAGCAGCCAGGGACTAGGGCGCACAGATACGCAGTATTTT
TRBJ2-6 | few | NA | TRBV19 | CASSIWARIVSGANVLTF | TGTGCCAGTAGTATTTGGGCCAGAATCGTCTCTGGGGCCAACGTCCTGACTTTC
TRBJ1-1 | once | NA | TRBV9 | CASSVGMGPMNTEAFF | TGTGCCAGCAGCGTAGGGATGGGGCCTATGAACACTGAAGCTTTCTTT
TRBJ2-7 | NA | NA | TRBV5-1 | CASSLVSGGGYEQYF | TGCGCCAGCAGCTTGGTTTCGGGGGGCGGCTACGAGCAGTACTTC
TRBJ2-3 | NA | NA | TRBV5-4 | CASSSKLAPSTDTQYF | TGTGCCAGCAGCTCCAAACTAGCTCCTAGCACAGATACGCAGTATTTT
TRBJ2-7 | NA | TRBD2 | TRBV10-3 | CAISGSGTSLDEQYF | TGTGCCATCAGTGGATCCGGGACTAGTCTGGACGAGCAGTACTTC
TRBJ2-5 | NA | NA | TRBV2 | CASRSQAWAQYF | TGTGCCAGCAGGAGTCAGGCATGGGCCCAGTACTTC